Each of the 4 T cell receptor beta chains below was sequenced from the same sample in a study of T-cell memory formation after mild COVID-19. TCRdb redid the calling of the 5' RACE reads with MiXCR, one entry per CDR3 protein. The profile shows approximately 350,000 distinct CDR3 sequences, approximately 29% of them singletons. What was sequenced was PBMCs or a T cell subset sorted from them (not recorded which). Every receptor here comes from an adult woman who had mild COVID-19 (a few samples of this study predate the infection). Cell type and time point are not known.

J is TRBJ1-1 and V is TRBV2, with unresolved D. Germline CDR1 is SNHLY and CDR2 is FYNNEI. This CDR3 is 11 amino acids long. Trimming stripped 4 bases from V and 4 bases from J, with 4 bases between. The CDR3 region has the DNA TGTGCCAGCAGTGTCATCACTGAAGCTTTCTTT. Protein product: CASSVITEAFF.

This clonotype has just one count. V is TRBV18 and J is TRBJ1-1; D unclear. Germline V gives CDR1 KGHSH, CDR2 LQKENI. This CDR3 has 14 residues. V was shortened by 4 bases and J by 1 base, with 10 bases between the two germline ends. DNA of the CDR3: TGTGCCAGCTCACTCCAGACGGAGAACACTGAAGCTTTCTTT. Its protein product is CASSLQTENTEAFF.

This clonotype was counted between two and nine times. V gene TRBV7-3 combines with J gene TRBJ1-1; weak D call: TRBD1 (6 bases). This CDR3 region has 17 residues. Trimming cost V 6 bases and J 0 bases, with 20 bases left between them. From germline, CDR1 is SGHTA and CDR2 FQGTGA. The CDR3 DNA reads as TGTGCCAGCAGTCTCCTCGGGGGGCCTCTTCTGAACACTGAAGCTTTCTTT. It translates to CASSLLGGPLLNTEAFF.

This chain joins TRBV6-1 and TRBJ2-4; D is unclear. Trimming stripped 6 bases from V and 1 base from J, with 10 bases between. Per the germline V gene, CDR1 is MNHNS and CDR2 is SASEGT. This CDR3 is built from 14 residues. The CDR3 DNA reads as TGTGCCAGCAGGAGAAACTCGGCCAAAAACATTCAGTACTTC. Its protein product is CASRRNSAKNIQYF.